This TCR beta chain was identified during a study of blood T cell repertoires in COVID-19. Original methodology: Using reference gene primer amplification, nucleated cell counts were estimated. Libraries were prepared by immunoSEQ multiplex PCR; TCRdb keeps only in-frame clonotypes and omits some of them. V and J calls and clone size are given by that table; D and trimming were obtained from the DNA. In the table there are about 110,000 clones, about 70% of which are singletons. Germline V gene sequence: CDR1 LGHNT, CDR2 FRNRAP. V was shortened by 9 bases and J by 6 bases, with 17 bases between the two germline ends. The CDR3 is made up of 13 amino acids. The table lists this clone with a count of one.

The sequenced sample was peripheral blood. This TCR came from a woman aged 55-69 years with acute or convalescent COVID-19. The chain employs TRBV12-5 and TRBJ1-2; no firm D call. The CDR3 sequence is CASKRTATNGYTF. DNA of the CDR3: TGTGCTAGCAAGCGGACCGCTACAAATGGCTACACCTTC. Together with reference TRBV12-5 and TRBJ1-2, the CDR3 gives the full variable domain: DARVTQTPRHKVTEMGQEVTMRCQPILGHNTVFWYRQTMMQGLELLAYFRNRAPLDDSGMPKDRFSAEMPDATLATLKIQPSEPRDSAVYFCASKRTATNGYTFGSGTRLTVV.